This T cell receptor beta chain was obtained from a study of blood T cell repertoires in COVID-19. Study-wide background: In each case, the material was cDNA or gDNA derived from T cells, B-cell-depleted T cells, or PBMCs.

J gave up 0 bases and V 4 bases, and 5 bases lay outside the gene matches. The CDR3 is 16 amino acids. The germline V gene encodes CDR1 ENHRY and CDR2 SYGVKD. Sequencing was performed with immunoSEQ multiplex PCR; in TCRdb, only in-frame clones are kept and a portion is missing. The table records 100,000 to 150,000 clones, around 89% of them present only once. The sequence came from a man aged 55 to 70 with COVID-19, enrolled during active disease. Sequencing was done on a sample of peripheral blood. The chain carries TRBV10-3 and TRBJ1-5, with TRBD1 matching 8 bases. CDR3 region: CAISGGQGASNQPQHF. The CDR3 DNA reads TGTGCCATCAGTGGGGGTCAGGGGGCTAGCAATCAGCCCCAGCATTTT.